Described below is a single TCR beta chain sequence and its context. Antigen unknown. This record comes from a study of OX40 agonist ivuxolimab in advanced cancers. General study findings and limits: In the expanded peripheral T cells, antigen specificity was never determined.

Method: immunoSEQ multiplex PCR; TCRdb's copy keeps in-frame clones and lacks some. The sample contains about 76,000 clones, around four fifths of which appear only once. The V and J ends lost 11 bases and 3 bases respectively, with 16 bases between them. Germline V gene sequence: CDR1 MNHEY, CDR2 SVGAGI. The CDR3 loop spans 14 amino acids. This TCR was recovered from an adult with an advanced solid tumor such as melanoma, head and neck, liver or kidney cancer. The chain joins TRBV6-5 to TRBJ2-2; weak D call: TRBD2 (5 bases). The sample here was CD4+ or CD8+ T cells sorted from blood, taken in a trial of the OX40 agonist ivuxolimab. As DNA, the CDR3 is TGTGCCGCGGCAAATTCCGGGGACACCGGGGAGCTGTTTTTT. It is translated as CAAANSGDTGELFF.